This T cell receptor (beta chain) was recorded in a study of CD8+ T cells in alopecia areata. Study-level information: Treatment of the treated patients consisted of oral tofacitinib, 5 to 10 mg twice daily.

Sampling of alopecia areata patients yielded lesional scalp punch biopsies as well as peripheral blood. This clone came up a few times. This CDR3 spans 11 amino acids. The germline gives CDR1 SGHDN, CDR2 FVKESK. Trimming cost V 2 bases and J 9 bases, with 6 bases left between them. Extraction of RNA preceded its reverse transcription into cDNA, which served as the sequencing template. Sequencing used immunoSEQ multiplex PCR; TCRdb keeps in-frame clones, though not all of them. The sample lists 200,000 to 250,000 clones, about 68% occurring once. The clonotype originates from a human donor with alopecia areata. J is TRBJ2-3 and V is TRBV14; D gene ambiguous. The sequencing here drew on CD4+ T cells sorted from blood, taken at week 0. The CDR3 is CASSQLGTQYF. The DNA of the CDR3 is TGTGCCAGCAGCCAACTAGGGACGCAGTATTTT.